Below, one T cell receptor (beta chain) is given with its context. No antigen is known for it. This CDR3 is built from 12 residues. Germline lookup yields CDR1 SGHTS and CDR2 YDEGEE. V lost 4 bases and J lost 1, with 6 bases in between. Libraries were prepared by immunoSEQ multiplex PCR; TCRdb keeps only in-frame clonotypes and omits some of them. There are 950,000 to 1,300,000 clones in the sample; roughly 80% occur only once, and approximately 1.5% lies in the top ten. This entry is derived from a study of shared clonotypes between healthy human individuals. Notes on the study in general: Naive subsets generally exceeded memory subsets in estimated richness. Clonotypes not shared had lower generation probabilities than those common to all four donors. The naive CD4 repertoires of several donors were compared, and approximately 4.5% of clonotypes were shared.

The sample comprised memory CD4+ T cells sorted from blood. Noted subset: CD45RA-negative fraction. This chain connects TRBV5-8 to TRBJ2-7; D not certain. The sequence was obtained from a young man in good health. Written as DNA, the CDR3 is TGTGCCAGCAGCCAGCTTTCCTACGAGCAGTACTTC. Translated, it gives CASSQLSYEQYF.